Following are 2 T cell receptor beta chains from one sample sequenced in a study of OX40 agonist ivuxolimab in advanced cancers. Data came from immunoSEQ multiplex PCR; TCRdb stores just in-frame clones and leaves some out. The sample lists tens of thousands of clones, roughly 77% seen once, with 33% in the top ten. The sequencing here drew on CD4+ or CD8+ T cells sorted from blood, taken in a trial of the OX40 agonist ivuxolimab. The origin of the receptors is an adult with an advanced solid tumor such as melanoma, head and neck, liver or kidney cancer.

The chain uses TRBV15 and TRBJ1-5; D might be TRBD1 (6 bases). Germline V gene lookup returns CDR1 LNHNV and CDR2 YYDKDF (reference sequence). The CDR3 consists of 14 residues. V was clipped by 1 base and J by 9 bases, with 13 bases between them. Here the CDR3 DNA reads TGTGCCACCAGCAGAGCGGAGGGGGAAGGGCCCCAGCATTTT. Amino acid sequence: CATSRAEGEGPQHF.

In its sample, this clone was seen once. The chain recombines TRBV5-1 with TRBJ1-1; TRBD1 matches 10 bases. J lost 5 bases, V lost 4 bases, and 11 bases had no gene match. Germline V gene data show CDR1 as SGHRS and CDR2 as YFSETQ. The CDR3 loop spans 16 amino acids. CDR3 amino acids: CASSKERTGGGTEAFF. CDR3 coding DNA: TGCGCCAGCAGCAAGGAAAGGACAGGGGGGGGGACTGAAGCTTTCTTT.